Listed here are 20 T cell receptor beta chains from one sample, sequenced in a study of T-cell memory formation after mild COVID-19. TCRdb re-called the 5' RACE reads with MiXCR, one entry per CDR3 protein. The profile shows roughly 190,000 distinct CDR3 sequences, around 25% of them singletons. The sequenced sample was PBMCs or a T cell subset sorted from them (not recorded which). The receptor set was obtained from an adult woman who had mild COVID-19 (a few samples of this study predate the infection). Cell type and time point are not known.

The genes are TRBV4-2 and TRBJ2-3; D may be TRBD2 (6 bases). The CDR3 is 17 amino acids. Germline V gene lookup returns CDR1 LGHNA and CDR2 YNFKEQ. Between the trimmed V and J ends, which lost 4 bases and 0 bases, there was a span of 17 bases. This CDR3 is CASSPNPNGGSTDTQYF. In DNA form, the CDR3 reads TGTGCCAGCAGCCCGAACCCGAATGGGGGGAGCACAGATACGCAGTATTTT.

This clonotype was recorded a few times. The chain employs TRBV5-1 and TRBJ1-4, with 7 bases fitting TRBD1. V lost 0 bases to trimming and J lost 5 bases; unmatched junction nucleotides: 4. Looked up from germline, CDR1 is SGHRS and CDR2 is YFSETQ. The CDR3 is 15 residues long. In nucleotides, the CDR3 is TGCGCCAGCAGCTTGGCCGAGGGGGCAAATGAAAAACTGTTTTTT. Translation gives CASSLAEGANEKLFF.

The chain has TRBV10-3 and TRBJ2-7, with a weak D call TRBD2 (6 bases). The germline V and J ends were trimmed by 5 bases and 3 bases, with 14 bases remaining between them. The CDR3 consists of 14 residues. The germline CDR1 and CDR2 sequences are ENHRY and SYGVKD. The CDR3 DNA follows: TGTGCCATCAGTCGGGACTCTCAGTTCTACGAGCAGTACTTC. Its protein is CAISRDSQFYEQYF.

This clonotype turned up a few times. The J gene is TRBJ2-1, the V gene TRBV7-8; 9 nucleotides line up with TRBD2. CDR1 SGHVS and CDR2 FQNEAQ come from the germline V gene. Trimming at V came to 1 base and at J to 8 bases, leaving 6 bases not matched to a gene. This CDR3 spans 15 amino acids. CDR3 sequence: CASSLEGGGAYEQFF. CDR3 bases: TGTGCCAGCAGCTTAGAGGGCGGGGGGGCATATGAGCAGTTCTTC. Full variable domain (remainder filled in from reference TRBV7-8 and TRBJ2-1): GAGVSQSPRYKVAKRGQDVALRCDPISGHVSLFWYQQALGQGPEFLTYFQNEAQLDKSGLPSDRFFAERPEGSVSTLKIQRTQQEDSAVYLCASSLEGGGAYEQFFGPGTRLTVL.

This clonotype was counted between two and nine times. The rearrangement uses TRBV7-3 and TRBJ1-1; no clear D. The CDR3 totals 14 residues. In germline, CDR1 is SGHTA, CDR2 FQGTGA. With 5 bases removed from V and 1 base from J, the gap between germline ends came to 11 bases. CDR3 amino acids: CASSPGLKNTEAFF. CDR3 DNA sequence: TGTGCCAGCAGCCCCGGACTTAAGAACACTGAAGCTTTCTTT.

There are a few counts of this clonotype. The chain carries TRBV12-3 or TRBV12-4 and TRBJ1-5; 7 bases agree with TRBD1. After removal of 2 bases from V and 1 base from J, the junction contained 2 bases not matched to a gene. There are 15 residues in the CDR3. The CDR3 DNA reads as TGTGCCAGCAGTTTATGGGACAGCAGCAATCAGCCCCAGCATTTT. It yields the protein CASSLWDSSNQPQHF.

The rearrangement uses TRBV23-1 and TRBJ1-5, with a possible D match to TRBD1 (5 bases). TRBV23-1 is assigned to the ORF class and has an uncertain function. V was cut by 0 bases and J by 2 bases, with 11 bases left in between. The CDR3 runs to 16 residues. In DNA, the CDR3 is TGCGCCAGCAGTCAATCAGGGAGGGGTGGCAATCAGCCCCAGCATTTT. This gives the protein CASSQSGRGGNQPQHF.

This chain connects TRBV27 to TRBJ2-7; D might be TRBD1 (7 bases). Per germline, CDR1 MNHEY and CDR2 SMNVEV (reference sequence). The CDR3 loop spans 15 amino acids. V was shortened by 4 bases and J by 1 base, with 14 bases between the two germline ends. The CDR3 loop is CASSWGDSHSYEQYF. Here the CDR3 DNA reads TGTGCCAGCAGTTGGGGGGACAGCCATTCCTACGAGCAGTACTTC.

The CDR3 loop is CASSQDKGHGYTF. The CDR3 nucleotides are TGTGCCAGCAGCCAAGATAAAGGGCATGGCTACACCTTC. This chain joins TRBV3-1 and TRBJ1-2; no reliable D call. CDR3 length: 13 residues. The V gene's germline CDR1 is LGHDT and CDR2 YNNKEL (reference sequence). The V end lost 0 bases, the J end lost 6 bases, and 8 bases lay between the germline ends.

A few counts support this clonotype. V is TRBV30 and J is TRBJ2-1, with a tentative D call TRBD1 (5 bases). Germline CDR1 is GTSNPN and CDR2 is SVGIG (reference sequence). V lost 3 bases, J lost 5 bases, and 11 bases lay in between. The CDR3 runs to 13 residues. The CDR3 DNA reads as TGTGCCTGGAGCCGCCGGACACACAATGAGCAGTTCTTC. This encodes CAWSRRTHNEQFF. Using reference TRBV30 and TRBJ2-1 for the parts outside the CDR3, the full variable domain is SQTIHQWPATLVQPVGSPLSLECTVEGTSNPNLYWYRQAAGRGLQLLFYSVGIGQISSEVPQNLSASRPQDRQFILSSKKLLLSDSGFYLCAWSRRTHNEQFFGPGTRLTVL.

CDR3: CATSDAGTSYEQYF. The CDR3 DNA reads as TGTGCCACCAGTGATGCCGGGACTTCCTACGAGCAGTACTTC. The genes are TRBV24-1 and TRBJ2-7; TRBD2 is a possible D gene (6 bases). Between the trimmed V and J ends, which lost 3 bases and 1 base, there was a span of 9 bases. Germline assignment: CDR1 KGHDR and CDR2 SFDVKD. This CDR3 contains 14 residues.

This chain uses TRBV7-9 with TRBJ1-6; D is uncertain. The germline gives CDR1 SEHNR, CDR2 FQNEAQ (reference sequence). Trimming took off 2 bases at V and 7 bases at J, with 15 bases between the two ends. CDR3 length: 16 amino acids. CDR3 sequence reads: CASSLTGPFRNSPLHF. DNA for the CDR3: TGTGCCAGCAGCTTAACTGGCCCTTTTAGGAATTCACCCCTCCACTTT.

The chain recombines TRBV5-1 with TRBJ2-7; 11 positions agree with TRBD2. Germline CDR1 SGHRS, CDR2 YFSETQ. The CDR3 covers 16 residues. J lost 8 bases, V lost 3 bases, and 13 bases had no gene match. CDR3: CASSYSNSGRADQQYF. The CDR3 nucleotides are TGCGCCAGCAGCTATTCCAATAGCGGGAGGGCAGATCAGCAGTACTTC.

This clonotype was found a few times. V and J are TRBV30 and TRBJ1-1, with D unclear. CDR1 is GTSNPN and CDR2 is SVGIG in the germline V gene (reference sequence). Deletions cut 2 bases from V and 1 base from J, with 11 bases between. CDR3 length equals 14 residues. CDR3 protein: CAWSTLGRNTEAFF. The CDR3, as DNA: TGTGCCTGGAGTACGTTGGGCCGGAACACTGAAGCTTTCTTT. Using reference TRBV30 and TRBJ1-1 for the parts outside the CDR3, the full variable domain is SQTIHQWPATLVQPVGSPLSLECTVEGTSNPNLYWYRQAAGRGLQLLFYSVGIGQISSEVPQNLSASRPQDRQFILSSKKLLLSDSGFYLCAWSTLGRNTEAFFGQGTRLTVV.

This rearrangement joins TRBV12-3 or TRBV12-4 to TRBJ2-7, with a weak D call TRBD2 (6 bases). Trimming removed 4 bases at V and 1 base at J, with 14 bases between. The CDR3 has 15 residues. CDR3 nucleotides: TGTGCCAGCAGTTCGACTAGAGGACTTTCCTACGAGCAGTACTTC. It encodes CASSSTRGLSYEQYF.

This clonotype has just a few counts. The genes are TRBV12-3 or TRBV12-4 and TRBJ2-5, with 11 bases matching TRBD1. Trimming cost V 6 bases and J 3 bases; bases outside gene matches: 0. The CDR3 consists of 13 residues. As DNA, the CDR3 is TGTGCCAGCAGGGGACAGGGGGAAGAGACCCAGTACTTC. Translated, it gives CASRGQGEETQYF.

The CDR3 region is CASSLGWRQGAGYTF. CDR3 DNA sequence: TGTGCCAGCAGCTTAGGGTGGAGACAGGGGGCTGGCTACACCTTC. The chain carries TRBV7-2 and TRBJ1-2; 10 bases are a match to TRBD1. In germline, CDR1 is SGHTA, CDR2 FQGNSA. The CDR3 consists of 15 residues. V trimming: 1 base; J trimming: 7 bases; junction bases outside the gene matches: 6.

This chain links TRBV7-3 with TRBJ2-5, with D tentatively TRBD2 (6 bases). This CDR3 contains 14 residues. V was clipped by 0 bases and J by 5 bases, with 10 bases between them. Germline assignment: CDR1 SGHTA and CDR2 FQGTGA. The CDR3 nucleotides are TGTGCCAGCAGCTTAACGTGGCGGGGTGAGACCCAGTACTTC. This encodes CASSLTWRGETQYF.

Only a few counts were recorded for this clonotype. The chain uses TRBV6-2 or TRBV6-3 and TRBJ2-2, with a weak D call TRBD1 (6 bases). V was trimmed by 0 bases and J by 0 bases, leaving 11 bases between them. Germline assignment: CDR1 MNHEY and CDR2 SVGEGT. This CDR3 comprises 17 residues. CDR3 nucleotide sequence: TGTGCCAGCAGTTACTCCTTGGACAGAACGAACACCGGGGAGCTGTTTTTT. Its translation: CASSYSLDRTNTGELFF.

The genes are TRBV10-3 and TRBJ2-7, with 7 bases lining up with TRBD1. Germline values: CDR1 ENHRY, CDR2 SYGVKD. Trimming cost V 10 bases and J 2 bases; bases outside gene matches: 8. This CDR3 has 13 amino acids. CDR3 in DNA: TGTGCCACCGCACAGGGGCCAACCTACGAGCAGTACTTC. As protein: CATAQGPTYEQYF.